Listed below are T cell receptor beta chains from one sample, sequenced in a study of T cell responses to AZD1222 COVID-19 vaccine. The repertoire was sequenced with immunoSEQ multiplex PCR; TCRdb's copy has only in-frame clones and lacks some. This sample has about 150,000 clones, with 70% to 90% found just once. Sequencing used peripheral blood, obtained on day 0 of AZD1222 vaccination. Source of these receptors: an adult in good health. The CDR3 runs from the conserved cysteine through the conserved F or W. The D gene is left open where the match is weak. Part of the rows lack a size; the others show once, few, many or a class for expanded clones.

abundance	j_gene	v_gene	d_gene	CDR3aa	CDR3nt
NA	TRBJ1-3	TRBV6-1	TRBD1	CASSDGTGGGNTIYF	TGTGCCAGCAGTGACGGGACAGGCGGAGGAAACACCATATATTTT
NA	TRBJ1-5	TRBV18	NA	CASSPAQTGINQPQHF	TGTGCCAGCTCACCAGCGCAGACCGGTATCAATCAGCCCCAGCATTTT
NA	TRBJ2-6	TRBV27	TRBD1	CASSTTGTGGSGANVLTF	TGTGCCAGCAGTACGACCGGGACAGGGGGCTCTGGGGCCAACGTCCTGACTTTC
NA	TRBJ2-5	TRBV11-2	NA	CATAAMRTIGETQYF	TGTGCCACCGCGGCAATGAGGACAATAGGGGAGACCCAGTACTTC
NA	TRBJ2-1	TRBV7-3	NA	CASSLTSIVGRFNEQFF	TGTGCCAGCAGCTTAACGAGTATCGTAGGGCGATTCAATGAGCAGTTCTTC
NA	TRBJ1-2	TRBV4-3	NA	CASSQEDSADYGYTF	TGCGCCAGCAGCCAAGAAGACAGTGCAGACTATGGCTACACCTTC
NA	TRBJ1-4	TRBV27	TRBD1	CASSLSMGGHRGATNEKLFF	TGTGCCAGCAGTTTATCGATGGGGGGGCACAGGGGGGCAACTAATGAAAAACTGTTTTTT
NA	TRBJ1-1	TRBV5-4	NA	CASSLGRNTEAFF	TGTGCCAGCAGCTTGGGCCGAAACACTGAAGCTTTCTTT
NA	TRBJ1-2	TRBV7-2	NA	CASSLTGNNYGYTF	TGTGCCAGCAGCTTAACAGGGAACAACTATGGCTACACCTTC
NA	TRBJ1-5	TRBV6-5	NA	CASSYREAYQPQHF	TGTGCCAGCAGTTACAGGGAGGCCTATCAGCCCCAGCATTTT
NA	TRBJ1-1	TRBV19	NA	CASSIDLQARSRAFF	TGTGCCAGTAGTATAGATCTGCAGGCCCGGTCCCGAGCTTTCTTT
NA	TRBJ2-1	TRBV11-3	NA	CASSFRYRGDGTGINNEQFF	TGTGCCAGCAGCTTTAGGTATCGGGGAGACGGGACGGGGATTAACAATGAGCAGTTCTTC
NA	TRBJ2-1	TRBV12-3/TRBV12-4	TRBD2	CASKGGWENEQFF	TGTGCCTCCAAGGGAGGGTGGGAAAATGAGCAGTTCTTC
NA	TRBJ1-5	TRBV4-3	NA	CASSPSVGNQPQHF	TGCGCCAGCAGCCCCTCGGTAGGCAATCAGCCCCAGCATTTT
NA	TRBJ1-6	TRBV11-2	TRBD1	CASSLQGAWSPLHF	TGTGCCAGCAGCCTCCAGGGGGCTTGGTCACCCCTCCACTTT
NA	TRBJ2-3	TRBV19	NA	CASSLISDTQYF	TGTGCCAGTAGTCTGATCTCAGATACGCAGTATTTT
NA	TRBJ1-2	TRBV5-1	NA	CASSPRPGARDGYTF	TGCGCCAGCAGCCCACGGCCAGGGGCGCGGGATGGCTACACCTTC
NA	TRBJ1-1	TRBV7-9	TRBD1	CASSPWDRGMNTEAFF	TGTGCCAGCAGCCCCTGGGACAGGGGCATGAACACTGAAGCTTTCTTT
once	TRBJ1-2	TRBV6-5	NA	CASSYSTRDSLYGYTF	TGTGCCAGCAGTTACTCGACACGGGACTCCCTCTATGGCTACACCTTC
NA	TRBJ1-4	TRBV27	NA	CASKTRGEEKLFF	TGTGCCAGCAAAACGAGGGGAGAAGAAAAACTGTTTTTT
NA	TRBJ2-5	TRBV6-1	TRBD2	CASSEGTGGMGETQYF	TGTGCCAGCAGTGAAGGAACGGGGGGGATGGGGGAGACCCAGTACTTC
NA	TRBJ1-6	TRBV6-1	NA	CASSDFSGGNSPLHF	TGTGCCAGCAGTGATTTCTCGGGGGGGAATTCACCCCTCCACTTT
NA	TRBJ2-3	TRBV4-3	NA	CASSQARTDTQYF	TGCGCCAGCAGCCAAGCAAGAACAGATACGCAGTATTTT
once	TRBJ1-6	TRBV7-2	NA	CASSKRDQTIYNSPLHF	TGTGCCAGCAGCAAACGGGACCAGACGATCTATAATTCACCCCTCCACTTT
once	TRBJ1-4	TRBV28	NA	CASSLWTLREKLFF	TGTGCCAGCAGTTTATGGACCCTCCGAGAAAAACTGTTTTTT
NA	TRBJ2-7	TRBV27	NA	CASSPYLGRENEQYF	TGTGCCAGCAGTCCCTACCTGGGACGTGAGAACGAGCAGTACTTC
NA	TRBJ1-1	TRBV12-5	NA	CASGIYRSTFF	TGTGCTAGTGGTATCTACAGGAGTACTTTCTTT
NA	TRBJ2-5	TRBV6-6	NA	CASSYGSSKETQYF	TGTGCCAGCAGTTACGGCAGTTCCAAAGAGACCCAGTACTTC
NA	TRBJ1-1	TRBV11-3	NA	CASSLNSVNTEAFF	TGTGCCAGCAGCTTGAACAGTGTGAACACTGAAGCTTTCTTT
NA	TRBJ2-5	TRBV7-2	NA	CASSIRDLQETQYF	TGTGCCAGCAGCATCCGGGACCTCCAAGAGACCCAGTACTTC
NA	TRBJ2-1	TRBV2	NA	CASSKLVSYNEQFF	TGTGCCAGCTCTAAGCTTGTATCCTACAATGAGCAGTTCTTC
NA	TRBJ1-2	TRBV27	NA	CASSFSSAGNGYTF	TGTGCCAGCAGTTTTTCCTCGGCAGGCAATGGCTACACCTTC
once	TRBJ1-2	TRBV27	NA	CASTPSNYGYTF	TGTGCCAGCACCCCTTCTAACTATGGCTACACCTTC
NA	TRBJ1-1	TRBV29-1	NA	CSASEGDTEAFF	TGCAGCGCCTCCGAAGGGGACACTGAAGCTTTCTTT
medium-sized	TRBJ1-5	TRBV5-4	NA	CASSLDGNQPQHF	TGTGCCAGCAGCTTGGATGGCAATCAGCCCCAGCATTTT
NA	TRBJ1-6	TRBV6-6	NA	CASSYSPQGVDSPLHF	TGTGCCAGCAGTTACTCCCCCCAGGGCGTGGATTCACCCCTCCACTTT
NA	TRBJ1-5	TRBV5-1	NA	CASSPLPGAGNQPQHF	TGCGCCAGCAGCCCGTTGCCGGGCGCCGGCAATCAGCCCCAGCATTTT
NA	TRBJ1-3	TRBV9	NA	CASSVGTGNTIYF	TGTGCCAGCAGCGTCGGGACGGGAAACACCATATATTTT
NA	TRBJ1-3	TRBV6-6	NA	CASGHSGNTIYF	TGTGCCAGCGGGCACTCTGGAAACACCATATATTTT
NA	TRBJ2-2	TRBV3-1/TRBV3-2	NA	CASSQRTNTGELFF	TGTGCCAGCAGCCAAAGGACTAACACCGGGGAGCTGTTTTTT
NA	TRBJ1-5	TRBV2	NA	CASGRQDLSNQPQHF	TGTGCCAGCGGGAGGCAGGACCTTAGCAATCAGCCCCAGCATTTT
NA	TRBJ2-3	TRBV5-1	NA	CASSQEGSTQYF	TGCGCCAGCAGCCAAGAGGGGAGTACGCAGTATTTT
NA	TRBJ1-1	TRBV29-1	TRBD1	CSVTGGTEAFF	TGCAGCGTTACAGGGGGCACTGAAGCTTTCTTT
NA	TRBJ1-6	TRBV6-2/TRBV6-3	TRBD1	CASSYDRGFNSPLHF	TGTGCCAGCAGTTATGACAGGGGGTTTAATTCACCCCTCCACTTT
NA	TRBJ1-5	TRBV7-8	NA	CASSLSSSYGNQPQHF	TGTGCCAGCAGCTTATCGTCGAGTTATGGCAATCAGCCCCAGCATTTT
NA	TRBJ1-3	TRBV6-5	NA	CASSSPSSGNTIYF	TGTGCCAGCAGTTCACCTAGCTCTGGAAACACCATATATTTT
NA	TRBJ2-7	TRBV10-2	NA	CASRQSGEQYF	TGCGCCAGCAGGCAATCGGGCGAGCAGTACTTC
NA	TRBJ1-2	TRBV19	NA	CASKAGEVHYGYTF	TGTGCCAGTAAGGCCGGGGAGGTGCACTATGGCTACACCTTC
NA	TRBJ2-1	TRBV27	NA	CASSLLGRRHNEQFF	TGTGCCAGCAGTTTATTGGGCAGGCGTCACAATGAGCAGTTCTTC
NA	TRBJ2-3	TRBV5-6	NA	CASSLIGTSEWDTQYF	TGTGCCAGCAGCTTGATTGGGACCAGCGAATGGGATACGCAGTATTTT
many	TRBJ2-7	TRBV2	NA	CASSDTAAYEQYF	TGTGCCAGCAGTGACACAGCGGCCTACGAGCAGTACTTC
NA	TRBJ1-4	TRBV18	TRBD1	CASSPGDRGIPNEKLFF	TGTGCCAGCTCACCAGGGGACAGGGGGATCCCTAATGAAAAACTGTTTTTT
NA	TRBJ1-5	TRBV27	NA	CASSGGGGSNQPQHF	TGTGCCAGCAGTGGGGGAGGAGGGAGCAATCAGCCCCAGCATTTT
NA	TRBJ2-7	TRBV6-1	TRBD2	CASSEGAGEQHEQYF	TGTGCCAGCAGTGAAGGAGCGGGAGAACAGCACGAGCAGTACTTC
NA	TRBJ1-6	TRBV4-1	NA	CASSQEQGENSPLHF	TGCGCCAGCAGCCAAGAACAAGGTGAGAATTCACCCCTCCACTTT
NA	TRBJ2-1	TRBV28	TRBD2	CASSALLAASYNEQFF	TGTGCCAGCAGCGCCCTTCTAGCGGCCTCCTACAATGAGCAGTTCTTC
NA	TRBJ2-7	TRBV6-2/TRBV6-3	NA	CASSLGILYEQYF	TGTGCCAGCAGTTTAGGGATCCTCTACGAGCAGTACTTC
few	TRBJ1-5	TRBV7-2	NA	CASSLSGSRQPQHF	TGTGCCAGCAGCTTATCCGGGAGCCGCCAGCCCCAGCATTTT
NA	TRBJ2-1	TRBV27	NA	CASSLTGSNEQFF	TGTGCCAGCAGTTTGACGGGCAGCAATGAGCAGTTCTTC
once	TRBJ2-7	TRBV3-1/TRBV3-2	NA	CASSLVGDTSYEQYF	TGTGCCAGCAGCCTTGTAGGAGACACTTCCTACGAGCAGTACTTC